Shown below are 15 T cell receptor beta chains from a single sample sequenced in a study of T cell repertoires in cytomegalovirus infection. For these receptors, no antigen is known. TCRdb used MiXCR to reprocess the reads, holding one entry per CDR3 protein. The table shows 550,000 to 700,000 distinct CDR3 sequences, with just under 40% occurring only once. The sequenced sample was cultured PBMCs, obtained from culture after CMV antigen stimulation. The receptors originated from a human donor in good health (CMV status not recorded). Some clones in this sample may be carry-over from other donors' samples.

This clonotype was detected a few times. The rearrangement links TRBV12-3 or TRBV12-4 to TRBJ2-3, with 9 bases matching TRBD2. The ends lost 7 bases at V and 5 bases at J; junction bases unmatched: 16. There are 17 residues in the CDR3. CDR3: CASTMRYLAGTQDTQYF. DNA of the CDR3: TGTGCCAGCACCATGCGGTATCTAGCGGGAACACAAGATACGCAGTATTTT.

This clonotype was seen only a few times. The chain couples TRBV7-2 to TRBJ1-6, with D possibly being TRBD1 (5 bases). Trimming removed 1 base from V and 1 base from J, with 11 bases in between. Germline V CDR1 and CDR2: SGHTA, FQGNSA. The CDR3 is 17 residues long. CDR3 DNA: TGTGCCAGCAGCTTAGGGGGGACCTTTTCCTATAATTCACCCCTCCACTTT. Amino acids: CASSLGGTFSYNSPLHF. Based on the CDR3 plus reference TRBV7-2 and TRBJ1-6, the full variable domain is GAGVSQSPSNKVTEKGKDVELRCDPISGHTALYWYRQSLGQGLEFLIYFQGNSAPDKSGLPSDRFSAERTGGSVSTLTIQRTQQEDSAVYLCASSLGGTFSYNSPLHFGNGTRLTVT.

The V and J genes are TRBV7-9 and TRBJ2-7, with 13 bases that match TRBD2. The V gene's germline CDR1 is SEHNR and CDR2 FQNEAQ (reference sequence). The V and J ends lost 6 bases and 6 bases, in that order; junction bases with no gene match: 14. This CDR3 is 17 amino acids long. CDR3 region: CASSLEDPGLAGAEQYF. CDR3 in DNA: TGTGCCAGCAGTCTGGAGGACCCCGGACTAGCGGGAGCCGAGCAGTACTTC.

This clonotype was counted once. This chain connects TRBV20-1 to TRBJ2-7, with 8 bases matching TRBD2. Germline V gene sequence: CDR1 DFQATT, CDR2 SNEGSKA (reference sequence). V dropped 3 bases and J dropped 1; count of bases not matched to a gene: 5. CDR3 length: 14 residues. CDR3 sequence reads: CSARDSGNSYEQYF. CDR3 DNA sequence: TGCAGTGCTAGGGATAGCGGGAATTCCTACGAGCAGTACTTC.

V gene TRBV7-9 combines with J gene TRBJ1-1, with D uncertain. CDR3 length: 13 amino acids. The germline V gene has CDR1 SEHNR and CDR2 FQNEAQ (reference sequence). V dropped 5 bases and J dropped 3 bases, with 10 bases sitting between them. The CDR3 DNA sequence: TGTGCCAGCAGCATATCCGCGGACACTGAAGCTTTCTTT. Its protein product is CASSISADTEAFF.

This clonotype was counted between two and nine times. This sequence joins TRBV7-6 and TRBJ2-3, with D perhaps matching TRBD1 (6 bases). This CDR3 has 17 residues. Germline values: CDR1 SGHVS, CDR2 FNYEAQ. V dropped 4 bases and J dropped 7 bases, with 24 bases sitting between them. The CDR3 nucleotides read TGTGCCAGCAGCTCATGGGACCGGGACACCCCACGGAATACGCAGTATTTT. Translation: CASSSWDRDTPRNTQYF.

The V call is TRBV20-1, the J call TRBJ1-5, with a tentative D call TRBD1 (6 bases). The germline gives CDR1 DFQATT, CDR2 SNEGSKA (reference sequence). Trimming took off 1 base at V and 4 bases at J, with 11 bases between the two ends. The CDR3 has 14 amino acids. The CDR3 region has the DNA TGCAGTGCTAGAGGATCAGGGGATAATCAGCCCCAGCATTTT. It translates to CSARGSGDNQPQHF.

The chain carries TRBV29-1 and TRBJ2-1, with 8 bases matching TRBD1. V trimming: 7 bases; J trimming: 8 bases; junction bases outside the gene matches: 13. The CDR3 has 14 residues. Per germline, CDR1 SQVTM and CDR2 ANQGSEA. CDR3 sequence reads: CSAQGAHPDDEQFF. DNA of the CDR3: TGCAGCGCCCAGGGGGCCCATCCCGACGATGAGCAGTTCTTC.

This clonotype was counted a few times. The rearrangement joins TRBV7-8 to TRBJ2-7, with D possibly matching TRBD1 (6 bases). The CDR3 extends over 14 amino acids. V was shortened by 4 bases and J by 6 bases, with 16 bases between the two germline ends. CDR1 is SGHVS, CDR2 FQNEAQ, per germline. CDR3 protein: CASSSPSGVAEQYF. CDR3 DNA sequence: TGTGCCAGCAGCTCCCCCTCAGGGGTCGCCGAGCAGTACTTC.

The chain has TRBV20-1 and TRBJ2-2; no clear D gene. Trimming removed 3 bases from V and 4 bases from J, with 3 bases in between. This CDR3 has 11 residues. CDR1 and CDR2 from the germline V gene are DFQATT and SNEGSKA (reference sequence). The CDR3 loop is CSARLTGELFF. The DNA for the CDR3 is TGCAGTGCTAGGCTCACCGGGGAGCTGTTTTTT.

The V call is TRBV9, the J call TRBJ2-1, with D possibly called TRBD1 or TRBD2 (5 bases each). Trimming stripped 2 bases from V and 8 bases from J, with 5 bases between. Per germline, CDR1 SGDLS and CDR2 YYNGEE. This CDR3 is built from 11 residues. DNA for the CDR3: TGTGCCAGCAGCGTGGGGGATGAGCAGTTCTTC. Translation gives CASSVGDEQFF.

This clonotype is a singleton in its sample. The CDR3 coding sequence is TGTGCCAGCATACACAAAGAGACCCAGTACTTC. Amino acids: CASIHKETQYF. The genes are TRBV6-5 and TRBJ2-5; D gene ambiguous. The CDR3 sequence is 11 residues long. The V end lost 7 bases, the J end lost 3 bases, and 6 bases lay between the germline ends. Germline CDR1 MNHEY, CDR2 SVGAGI.

This clonotype was found a few times. The J gene is TRBJ2-7, the V gene TRBV28, with 8 bases that match TRBD2. The germline V gene has CDR1 MDHEN and CDR2 SYDVKM. V gave up 5 bases and J gave up 7 bases; unmatched junction bases: 10. This CDR3 has 14 residues. The CDR3 here is CASSPGGALREQYF. Here the CDR3 DNA reads TGTGCCAGCAGTCCCGGGGGGGCCCTTAGGGAGCAGTACTTC.

The V call is TRBV25-1, the J call TRBJ1-5; no firm D call. The CDR3 covers 14 residues. Looked up from germline, CDR1 is MGHDK and CDR2 is SYGVNS. Trimming removed 4 bases at V and 2 bases at J, with 9 bases between. CDR3 in DNA: TGTGCCAGCAGTGGGGTCGAGGGCAATCAGCCCCAGCATTTT. Translating it yields CASSGVEGNQPQHF.

This clonotype was counted between two and nine times. The chain joins TRBV27 to TRBJ2-5; D gene ambiguous. The V gene's germline CDR1 is MNHEY and CDR2 SMNVEV (reference sequence). V gave up 6 bases and J gave up 7 bases, with 15 bases separating them. The CDR3 sequence is 13 residues long. In DNA, the CDR3 is TGTGCCAGCAGAGTTTTCCCCCTAGGGACCCAGTACTTC. Residues: CASRVFPLGTQYF.